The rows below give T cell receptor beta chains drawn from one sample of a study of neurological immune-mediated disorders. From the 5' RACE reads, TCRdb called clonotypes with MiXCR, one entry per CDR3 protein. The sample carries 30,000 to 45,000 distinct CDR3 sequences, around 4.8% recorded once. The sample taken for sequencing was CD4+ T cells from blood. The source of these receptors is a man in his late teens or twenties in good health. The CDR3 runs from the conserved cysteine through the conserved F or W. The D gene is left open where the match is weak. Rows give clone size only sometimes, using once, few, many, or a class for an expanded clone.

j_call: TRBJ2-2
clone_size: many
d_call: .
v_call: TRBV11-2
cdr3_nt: TGTGCCAGCAGCTTAGATCATCAGGGGGGCACCGGGGAGCTGTTTTTT
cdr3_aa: CASSLDHQGGTGELFF

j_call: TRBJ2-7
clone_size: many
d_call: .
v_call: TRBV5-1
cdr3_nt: TGCGCCAGCAGCTTGGCCGGGCGCTACGAGCAGTACTTC
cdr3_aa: CASSLAGRYEQYF

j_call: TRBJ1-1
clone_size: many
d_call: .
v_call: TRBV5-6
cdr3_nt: TGTGCCAGCAGCTTGTGGGTGAACACTGAAGCTTTCTTT
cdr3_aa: CASSLWVNTEAFF

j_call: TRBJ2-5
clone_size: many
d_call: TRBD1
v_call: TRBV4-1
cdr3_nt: TGCGCCAGCAGCCACGGCGACAGGGGTCCGCAAGAGACCCAGTACTTC
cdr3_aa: CASSHGDRGPQETQYF

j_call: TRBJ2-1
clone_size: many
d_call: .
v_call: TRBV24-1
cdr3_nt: TGTGCCACCAGTGATTCGACCAGGGAGCAGTTCTTC
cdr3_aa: CATSDSTREQFF

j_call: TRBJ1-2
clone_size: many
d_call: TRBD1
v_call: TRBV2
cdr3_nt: TGTGCCAGCAGGCGCGAGGACAGGGGTCCCTATGGCTACACCTTC
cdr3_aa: CASRREDRGPYGYTF

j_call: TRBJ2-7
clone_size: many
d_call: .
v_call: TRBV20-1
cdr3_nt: TGCAGTGCTAGAGATGTGGGGGGCCCCTTTGAGCAGTACTTC
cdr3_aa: CSARDVGGPFEQYF

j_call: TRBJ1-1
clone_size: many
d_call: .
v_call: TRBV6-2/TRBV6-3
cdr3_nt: TGTGCCAGCAAAGGCTTCTGGAACACTGAAGCTTTCTTT
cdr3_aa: CASKGFWNTEAFF

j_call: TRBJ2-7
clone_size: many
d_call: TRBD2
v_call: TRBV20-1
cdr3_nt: TGCAGTGCTAGAGATCGGGAGGGTGTATCGTACGAGCAGTACTTC
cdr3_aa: CSARDREGVSYEQYF

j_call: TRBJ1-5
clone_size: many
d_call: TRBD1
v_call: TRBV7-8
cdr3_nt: TGTGCCAGCAGCCCCGGGGACAGGGGCAATCAGCCCCAGCATTTT
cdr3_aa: CASSPGDRGNQPQHF

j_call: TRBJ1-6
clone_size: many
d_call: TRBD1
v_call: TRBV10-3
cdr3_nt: TGTGCCATCAGTGTAGACAGGGACGATTCACCCCTCCACTTT
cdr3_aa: CAISVDRDDSPLHF

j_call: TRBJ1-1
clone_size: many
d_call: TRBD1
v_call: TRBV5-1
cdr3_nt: TGCGCCAGCACAGGGACAGAGATCTTAGCTGAAGCTTTCTTT
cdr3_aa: CASTGTEILAEAFF

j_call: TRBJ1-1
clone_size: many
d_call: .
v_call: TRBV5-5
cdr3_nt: TGTGCCAGCAGCCTGGCGGGACATAACACTGAAGCTTTCTTT
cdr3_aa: CASSLAGHNTEAFF

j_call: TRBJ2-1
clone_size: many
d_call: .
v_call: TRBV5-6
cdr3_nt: TGTGCCAGCAAAACTAGGGCTGGAGAGCAGTTCTTC
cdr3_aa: CASKTRAGEQFF

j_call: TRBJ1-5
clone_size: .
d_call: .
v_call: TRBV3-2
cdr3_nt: TGTGCCAGCAGCCCGGTTAGCAATCAGCCCCAGCATTTT
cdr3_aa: CASSPVSNQPQHF

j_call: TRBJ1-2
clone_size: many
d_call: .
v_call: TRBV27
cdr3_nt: TGTGCCAGCAGAAAAGGGGAGGGCGGCTACACCTTC
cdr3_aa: CASRKGEGGYTF

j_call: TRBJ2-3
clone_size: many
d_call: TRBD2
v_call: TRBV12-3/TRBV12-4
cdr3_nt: TGTGCCAGCGGCGAATTAGCGGGGGGGCCGGTTACGCAGTATTTT
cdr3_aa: CASGELAGGPVTQYF

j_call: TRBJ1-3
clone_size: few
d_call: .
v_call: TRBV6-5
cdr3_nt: TGTGCCACGAGGGGTTACTCTGGAAACACCATATATTTT
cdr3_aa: CATRGYSGNTIYF

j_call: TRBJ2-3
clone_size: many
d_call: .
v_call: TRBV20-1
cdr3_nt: TGCAGTGCTAGTGATGGGACGGGGAAACTTCCAGATACGCAGTATTTT
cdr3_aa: CSASDGTGKLPDTQYF

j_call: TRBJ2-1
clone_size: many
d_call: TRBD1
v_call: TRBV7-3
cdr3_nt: TGTGCCAGCAGCACGAAGACAGGGGGCGACTCCTACAATGAGCAGTTCTTC
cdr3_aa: CASSTKTGGDSYNEQFF

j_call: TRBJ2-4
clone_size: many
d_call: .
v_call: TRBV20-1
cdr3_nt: TGCAGTGCTAGTGGAACGGATAGACCGATAGCCAAAAACATTCAGTACTTC
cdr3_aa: CSASGTDRPIAKNIQYF

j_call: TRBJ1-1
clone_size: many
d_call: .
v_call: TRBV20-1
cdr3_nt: TGCAGTGCTAGAGATTGGGTAAGAGCTGAGGCTTTCTTT
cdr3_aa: CSARDWVRAEAFF

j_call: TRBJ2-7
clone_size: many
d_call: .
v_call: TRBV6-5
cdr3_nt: TGTGCCAGCAGGAGGGCCCGGGAAACCTACGAGCAGTACTTC
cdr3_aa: CASRRARETYEQYF

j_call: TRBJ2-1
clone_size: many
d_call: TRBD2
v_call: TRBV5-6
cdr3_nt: TGTGCCAGCAGCGCCGGACTAGCGGGGGGGCACGAGCAGTTCTTC
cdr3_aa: CASSAGLAGGHEQFF

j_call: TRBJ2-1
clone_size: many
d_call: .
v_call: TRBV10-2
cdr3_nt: TGCGCCAGCAGTGAAACGGACTACCCCAGAGAGCAGTTCTTC
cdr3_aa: CASSETDYPREQFF

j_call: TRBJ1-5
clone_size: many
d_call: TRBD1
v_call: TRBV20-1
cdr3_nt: TGCAGTGCTCCGGACAGGTACAATCAGCCCCAGCATTTT
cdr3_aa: CSAPDRYNQPQHF

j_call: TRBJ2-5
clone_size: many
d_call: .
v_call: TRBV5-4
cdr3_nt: TGTGCCAGCACATTACAGGGAGGTGAGACCCAGTACTTC
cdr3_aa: CASTLQGGETQYF

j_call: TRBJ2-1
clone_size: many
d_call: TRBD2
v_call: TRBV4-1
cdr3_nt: TGCGCCAGCAGCCGCGAAGTAGCGGGGGGTTCCTACAATGAGCAGTTCTTC
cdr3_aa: CASSREVAGGSYNEQFF

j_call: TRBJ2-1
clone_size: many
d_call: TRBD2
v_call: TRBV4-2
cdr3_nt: TGTGCCAGCAGCGTACCGGGACTAGACGGTGAGCAGTTCTTC
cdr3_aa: CASSVPGLDGEQFF

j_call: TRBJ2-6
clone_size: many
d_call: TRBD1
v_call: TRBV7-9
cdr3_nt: TGTGCCAGCAGCTTAGCGCGTCTGGCAGGGGGCGCAGTATACACTGGGGCCAACGTCCTGACTTTC
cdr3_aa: CASSLARLAGGAVYTGANVLTF